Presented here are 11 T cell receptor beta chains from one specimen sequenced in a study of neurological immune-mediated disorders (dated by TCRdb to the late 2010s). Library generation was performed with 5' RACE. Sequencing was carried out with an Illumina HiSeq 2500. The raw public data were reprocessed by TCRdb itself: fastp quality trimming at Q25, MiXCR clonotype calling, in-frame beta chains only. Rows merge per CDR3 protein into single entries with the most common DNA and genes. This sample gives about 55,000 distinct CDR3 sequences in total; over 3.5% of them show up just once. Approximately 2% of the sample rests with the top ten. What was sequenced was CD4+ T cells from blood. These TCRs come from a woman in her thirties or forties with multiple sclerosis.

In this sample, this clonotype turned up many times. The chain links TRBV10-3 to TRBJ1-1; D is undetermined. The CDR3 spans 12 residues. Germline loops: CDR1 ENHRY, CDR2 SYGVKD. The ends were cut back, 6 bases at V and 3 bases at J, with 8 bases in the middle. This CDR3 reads CAISEQYTEAFF. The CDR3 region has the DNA TGTGCCATCAGCGAACAGTACACTGAAGCTTTCTTT.

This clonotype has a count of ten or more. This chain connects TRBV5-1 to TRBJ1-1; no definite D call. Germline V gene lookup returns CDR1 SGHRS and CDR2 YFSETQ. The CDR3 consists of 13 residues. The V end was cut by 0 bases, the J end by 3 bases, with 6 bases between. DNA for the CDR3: TGCGCCAGCAGCTTGGAGGTGGACACTGAAGCTTTCTTT. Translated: CASSLEVDTEAFF.

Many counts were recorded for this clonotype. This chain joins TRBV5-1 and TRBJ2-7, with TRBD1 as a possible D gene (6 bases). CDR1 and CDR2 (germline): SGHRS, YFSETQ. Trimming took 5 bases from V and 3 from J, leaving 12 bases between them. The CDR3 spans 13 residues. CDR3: CASRPGQNYEQYF. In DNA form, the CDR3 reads TGCGCCAGCAGGCCTGGACAGAACTACGAGCAGTACTTC.

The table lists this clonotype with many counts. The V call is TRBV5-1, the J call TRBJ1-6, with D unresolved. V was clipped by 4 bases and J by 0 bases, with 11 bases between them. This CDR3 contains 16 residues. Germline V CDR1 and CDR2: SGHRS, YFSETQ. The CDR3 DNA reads TGCGCCAGCAGCCCGTCTGGGAGCTCCTATAATTCACCCCTCCACTTT. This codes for CASSPSGSSYNSPLHF.

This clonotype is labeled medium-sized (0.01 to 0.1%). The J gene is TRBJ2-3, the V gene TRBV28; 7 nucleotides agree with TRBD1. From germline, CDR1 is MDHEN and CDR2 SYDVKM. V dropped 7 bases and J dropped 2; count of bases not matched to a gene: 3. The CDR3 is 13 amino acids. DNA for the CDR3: TGTGCCAGCAAGGGACAGTTCACAGATACGCAGTATTTT. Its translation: CASKGQFTDTQYF.

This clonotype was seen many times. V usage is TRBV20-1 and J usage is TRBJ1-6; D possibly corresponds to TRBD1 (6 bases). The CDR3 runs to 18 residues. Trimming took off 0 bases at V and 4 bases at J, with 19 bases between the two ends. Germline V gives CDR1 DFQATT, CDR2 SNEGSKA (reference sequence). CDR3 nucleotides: TGCAGTGCTAGAGATAGGGCGGAGGGGGGGATTTATAATTCACCCCTCCACTTT. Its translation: CSARDRAEGGIYNSPLHF.

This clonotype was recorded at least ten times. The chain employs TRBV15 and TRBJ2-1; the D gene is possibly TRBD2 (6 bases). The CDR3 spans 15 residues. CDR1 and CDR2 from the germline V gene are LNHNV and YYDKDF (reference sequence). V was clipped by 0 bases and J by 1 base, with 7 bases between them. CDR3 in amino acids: CATSRDRGSYNEQFF. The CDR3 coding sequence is TGTGCCACCAGCAGAGATCGGGGGTCCTACAATGAGCAGTTCTTC.

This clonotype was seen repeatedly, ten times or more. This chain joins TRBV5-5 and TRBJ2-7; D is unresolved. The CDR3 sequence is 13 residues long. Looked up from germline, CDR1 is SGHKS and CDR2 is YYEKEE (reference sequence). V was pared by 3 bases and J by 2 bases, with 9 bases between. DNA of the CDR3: TGTGCCAGCAGCTCCCCCCTGGCCTACGAGCAGTACTTC. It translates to CASSSPLAYEQYF.

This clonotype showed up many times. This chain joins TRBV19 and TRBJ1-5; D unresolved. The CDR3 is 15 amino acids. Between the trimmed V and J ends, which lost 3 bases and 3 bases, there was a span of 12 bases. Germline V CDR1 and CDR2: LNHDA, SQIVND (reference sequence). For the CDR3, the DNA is TGTGCCAGTAGTATCATCCAGAACCTCAATCAGCCCCAGCATTTT. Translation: CASSIIQNLNQPQHF. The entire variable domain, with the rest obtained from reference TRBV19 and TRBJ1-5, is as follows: DGGITQSPKYLFRKEGQNVTLSCEQNLNHDAMYWYRQDPGQGLRLIYYSQIVNDFQKGDIAEGYSVSREKKESFPLTVTSAQKNPTAFYLCASSIIQNLNQPQHFGDGTRLSIL.

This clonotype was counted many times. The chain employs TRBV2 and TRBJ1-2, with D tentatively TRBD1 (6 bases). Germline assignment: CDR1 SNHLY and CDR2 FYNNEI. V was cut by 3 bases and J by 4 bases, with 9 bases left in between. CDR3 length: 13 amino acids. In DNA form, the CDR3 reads TGTGCCAGCAGTGATCAGGGGCCCTATGGCTACACCTTC. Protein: CASSDQGPYGYTF.

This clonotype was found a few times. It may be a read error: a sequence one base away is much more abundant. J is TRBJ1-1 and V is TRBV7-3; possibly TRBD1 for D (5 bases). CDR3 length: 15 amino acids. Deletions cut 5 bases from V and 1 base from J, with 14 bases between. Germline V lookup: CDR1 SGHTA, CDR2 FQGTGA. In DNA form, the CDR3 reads TGTGCCAGCAGCAAAGGTATAGGGACGAACACTGAAGCTTTCTTT. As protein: CASSKGIGTNTEAFF.